Listed here are 28 T cell receptor beta chains from one sample, sequenced in a study of T cell repertoires in cytomegalovirus infection. Which antigens these TCRs recognize remains unknown. From the reads, TCRdb called clonotypes with MiXCR, one entry per CDR3 protein. In the table there are approximately 910,000 distinct CDR3 sequences, under 40% of which are singletons. The sample was cultured CD8+ T cells from PBMCs, taken from culture after CMV antigen stimulation. The receptors shown here come from a human donor in good health (CMV status not recorded). Some clones in this sample may be carry-over from other donors' samples.

The V gene is TRBV6-4, the J gene TRBJ1-6; D is ambiguous. CDR1 MRHNA and CDR2 SNTAGT come from the germline V gene. This CDR3 is built from 16 residues. Trimming left V 0 bases short and J 0 bases short, with 6 bases between. In nucleotides, the CDR3 is TGTGCCAGCAGTGACTCCCAGAGCTCCTATAATTCACCCCTCCACTTT. It translates to CASSDSQSSYNSPLHF.

The gene calls are TRBV2 and TRBJ2-5; D gene unclear. Germline CDR1 reads SNHLY; CDR2 reads FYNNEI. There are 15 residues in the CDR3. V was cut by 4 bases and J by 1 base, with 13 bases left in between. The CDR3 DNA reads TGTGCCAGCAGTGCGAAGTCAAGAATCCAAGAGACCCAGTACTTC. Residues: CASSAKSRIQETQYF.

This clonotype was detected only a few times. This chain uses TRBV4-1 with TRBJ2-1, with D perhaps TRBD2 (6 bases). The germline gives CDR1 MGHRA, CDR2 YSYEKL. V lost 4 bases, J lost 7 bases, and 17 bases lay in between. This CDR3 is 15 amino acids long. CDR3 bases: TGCGCCAGCAGCCTACGGAGGGGCCGGCGGAATGAGCAGTTCTTC. Encoded protein: CASSLRRGRRNEQFF.

This clonotype was recorded many times. The CDR3 is CASSEVPGQGSPVHF. As DNA, the CDR3 is TGTGCCAGCAGTGAAGTCCCGGGACAGGGCTCCCCGGTCCACTTT. The V call is TRBV2, the J call TRBJ1-6; 9 bases agree with TRBD1. The J segment lost 17 bases and the V segment lost 1 base, leaving 12 bases of the junction unmatched. Germline-derived CDR1 and CDR2 are SNHLY and FYNNEI. This CDR3 spans 15 amino acids.

This clonotype was seen only a few times. V is TRBV27 and J is TRBJ1-1, with D possibly TRBD1 on 5 matching bases. This CDR3 is built from 11 residues. Germline values: CDR1 MNHEY, CDR2 SMNVEV (reference sequence). The V end lost 11 bases, the J end lost 4 bases, and 11 bases lay between the germline ends. The CDR3 DNA follows: TGTGCCGTGGTGGGGGGCACTGAAGCTTTCTTT. It translates to CAVVGGTEAFF.

The sample holds a few counts of this clonotype. V is TRBV5-1 and J is TRBJ1-2, with 8 bases identical to TRBD1. Unmatched junction bases numbered 6, after V lost 2 bases and J lost 3 bases. The germline V gene encodes CDR1 SGHRS and CDR2 YFSETQ. The CDR3 length is 15 residues. In DNA, the CDR3 is TGCGCCAGCAGCTTCGGACAGGGTAAAGACTATGGCTACACCTTC. This encodes CASSFGQGKDYGYTF.

This clonotype occurred a few times. The chain recombines TRBV5-1 with TRBJ1-1, with 9 bases identical to TRBD1. Germline V gives CDR1 SGHRS, CDR2 YFSETQ. V lost 4 bases to trimming and J lost 1 base; unmatched junction nucleotides: 5. This CDR3 has 15 amino acids. The CDR3 reads CASSDGTGPNTEAFF. The CDR3 DNA reads TGCGCCAGCAGCGACGGGACAGGGCCGAACACTGAAGCTTTCTTT.

The sample holds a few counts of this clonotype. The chain uses TRBV27 and TRBJ2-7, with D perhaps TRBD1 (6 bases). CDR1 and CDR2 from the germline V gene are MNHEY and SMNVEV (reference sequence). Trimming pared 7 bases from V and 6 bases from J, leaving 13 bases between. The CDR3 sequence is 12 residues long. The CDR3 DNA follows: TGTGCCAGCATTACAGGGTATCTCGAGCAGTACGTC. Protein product: CASITGYLEQYV.

This clonotype turned up a few times. The rearrangement joins TRBV7-8 to TRBJ2-7, with D unresolved. The CDR3 has 15 residues. The V gene's germline CDR1 is SGHVS and CDR2 FQNEAQ. V was trimmed by 1 base and J by 2 bases, leaving 12 bases between them. The CDR3 bases are TGTGCCAGCAGCTTAGAACTCTCTGAGGCCTACGAGCAGTACTTC. It is translated as CASSLELSEAYEQYF.

In this sample, this clonotype turned up a few times. J is TRBJ1-2 and V is TRBV7-9, with D perhaps TRBD1 (5 bases). V gave up 0 bases and J gave up 8 bases, with 13 bases separating them. CDR1 is SEHNR, CDR2 FQNEAQ, per germline (reference sequence). This CDR3 region has 14 residues. CDR3 region: CASSLADSRMGYTF. CDR3 DNA sequence: TGTGCCAGCAGCTTAGCCGACAGTAGGATGGGCTACACCTTC.

There are many counts of this clonotype. The CDR3 DNA reads as TGTGCCAGCAGCCCTTCTAGCGGGAGCACAGATACGCAGTATTTT. Protein sequence: CASSPSSGSTDTQYF. The rearrangement uses TRBV7-2 and TRBJ2-3; 8 bases are a match to TRBD2. This CDR3 is built from 15 residues. The ends lost 5 bases at V and 0 bases at J; junction bases unmatched: 4. Per the germline V gene, CDR1 is SGHTA and CDR2 is FQGNSA.

This clonotype has just a few counts. The chain joins TRBV19 to TRBJ2-1; the D is unclear. CDR1 is LNHDA, CDR2 SQIVND, per germline (reference sequence). The CDR3 totals 13 residues. Trimming pared 5 bases from V and 4 bases from J, leaving 9 bases between. The chain's CDR3 is CASSQVQYNEQFF. The DNA for the CDR3 is TGTGCCAGTAGTCAAGTTCAGTACAATGAGCAGTTCTTC.

This clonotype was seen more than once but under ten times. The chain uses TRBV6-6 and TRBJ2-1; no definite D call. The CDR3 loop spans 16 amino acids. V lost 2 bases and J lost 1, with 12 bases in between. Germline V lookup: CDR1 MNHNY, CDR2 SVGAGI (reference sequence). Here the CDR3 reads CASSYVGRRSYNEQFF. The CDR3 nucleotides read TGTGCCAGCAGTTACGTGGGCAGGCGTTCCTACAATGAGCAGTTCTTC.

This clonotype has at least ten counts. The V gene is TRBV6-1, the J gene TRBJ2-1; 8 nucleotides match TRBD1. From germline, CDR1 is MNHNS and CDR2 SASEGT. The CDR3 consists of 16 residues. J lost 0 bases, V lost 5 bases, and 6 bases had no gene match. CDR3 sequence reads: CASSRTGMSSYNEQFF. CDR3 coding DNA: TGTGCCAGCAGTAGGACAGGGATGAGCTCCTACAATGAGCAGTTCTTC.

The chain uses TRBV12-3 or TRBV12-4 and TRBJ1-1, with D possibly TRBD1 on 5 matching bases. CDR3 length equals 14 residues. V lost 3 bases and J 10 bases, leaving 18 bases between the germline ends. CDR3 protein: CASSLDTPGSVAFF. CDR3 coding DNA: TGTGCCAGCAGTTTGGACACACCCGGGTCTGTAGCTTTCTTT.

The chain uses TRBV6-2 or TRBV6-3 and TRBJ1-6; D is possibly TRBD1 (5 bases). The V and J ends lost 2 bases and 9 bases respectively, with 8 bases between them. Per the germline V gene, CDR1 is MNHEY and CDR2 is SVGEGT. CDR3 length: 13 residues. The CDR3 sequence: CASSYRGGSPLHF. In DNA form, the CDR3 reads TGTGCCAGCAGTTACAGGGGCGGTTCACCCCTCCACTTT.

This chain links TRBV27 with TRBJ1-1; a possible D gene is TRBD1 (5 bases). Trimming removed 8 bases from V and 5 bases from J, with 18 bases in between. Germline V CDR1 and CDR2: MNHEY, SMNVEV (reference sequence). The CDR3 is made up of 14 amino acids. CDR3 coding DNA: TGTGCCAGCCGTCCCGTTGGGGGGAGGACTGAAGCTTTCTTT. Its translation is CASRPVGGRTEAFF.

This clonotype was picked up many times. The chain employs TRBV7-8 and TRBJ1-1; tentatively, D is TRBD1 (5 bases). The CDR3 is 15 residues long. V was shortened by 5 bases and J by 0 bases, with 13 bases between the two germline ends. CDR1 and CDR2 (germline): SGHVS, FQNEAQ. The CDR3 here is CASSTWTSLNTEAFF. CDR3 nucleotide sequence: TGTGCCAGCAGCACCTGGACATCTTTGAACACTGAAGCTTTCTTT.

The chain combines TRBV27 with TRBJ2-1; 7 nucleotides align to TRBD1. This CDR3 is built from 15 residues. J lost 4 bases, V lost 1 base, and 4 bases had no gene match. CDR1 is MNHEY and CDR2 is SMNVEV in the germline V gene (reference sequence). CDR3 region: CASSLFPGGYNEQFF. Here the CDR3 DNA reads TGTGCCAGCAGTTTATTTCCAGGGGGATACAATGAGCAGTTCTTC.

This clonotype was seen repeatedly, ten times or more. J is TRBJ2-5 and V is TRBV7-8, with D tentatively TRBD1 (5 bases). From germline, CDR1 is SGHVS and CDR2 FQNEAQ. The CDR3 runs 18 residues. V gave up 5 bases and J gave up 5 bases, with 27 bases separating them. In DNA, the CDR3 is TGTGCCAGCAGCCCTAGAACCCGGTTGGGCTTTCCAGGGGAGACCCAGTACTTC. Translation: CASSPRTRLGFPGETQYF.

This clonotype occurred a few times. The chain recombines TRBV7-9 with TRBJ1-6; 8 nucleotides align to TRBD1. This CDR3 is 16 amino acids long. Germline lookup yields CDR1 SEHNR and CDR2 FQNEAQ (reference sequence). Unmatched junction bases numbered 7, after V lost 6 bases and J lost 3 bases. The DNA of the CDR3 is TGTGCCAGCAGGCCGGGCACAGGGGGCTATAATTCACCCCTCCACTTT. This encodes CASRPGTGGYNSPLHF. Complete variable domain (other parts from reference TRBV7-9 and TRBJ1-6): DTGVSQNPRHKITKRGQNVTFRCDPISEHNRLYWYRQTLGQGPEFLTYFQNEAQLEKSRLLSDRFSAERPKGSFSTLEIQRTEQGDSAMYLCASRPGTGGYNSPLHFGNGTRLTVT.

In DNA, the CDR3 is TGTGCCAGCACCGCCCTAGCGGGTACGCAGTATTTT. Its translation is CASTALAGTQYF. The genes are TRBV27 and TRBJ2-3; 8 positions agree with TRBD2. This CDR3 contains 12 residues. Losses at the gene ends were 7 bases for V and 8 bases for J; bases not matched to a gene: 5. The germline CDR1 and CDR2 sequences are MNHEY and SMNVEV (reference sequence).

The genes are TRBV3-1 and TRBJ1-1; D is possibly TRBD1 (5 bases). The V end was cut by 4 bases, the J end by 1 base, with 10 bases between. CDR3 size: 14 residues. Looked up from germline, CDR1 is LGHDT and CDR2 is YNNKEL (reference sequence). CDR3 nucleotide sequence: TGTGCCAGCAGCCCGGCAGGGACGAACACTGAAGCTTTCTTT. Protein sequence: CASSPAGTNTEAFF. Filled out from reference TRBV3-1 and TRBJ1-1, the complete variable domain reads DTAVSQTPKYLVTQMGNDKSIKCEQNLGHDTMYWYKQDSKKFLKIMFSYNNKELIINETVPNRFSPKSPDKAHLNLHINSLELGDSAVYFCASSPAGTNTEAFFGQGTRLTVV.

This rearrangement joins TRBV12-3 or TRBV12-4 to TRBJ1-1, with D uncertain. The V and J ends lost 3 bases and 1 base respectively, with 6 bases between them. There are 13 residues in the CDR3. CDR3 residues: CASSLNQNTEAFF. CDR3 coding DNA: TGTGCCAGCAGTTTGAACCAGAACACTGAAGCTTTCTTT.

This clonotype was detected only a few times. The chain links TRBV19 to TRBJ2-6, with 8 bases aligning to TRBD1. This CDR3 spans 19 amino acids. V lost 4 bases to trimming and J lost 0 bases; unmatched junction nucleotides: 11. Germline CDR1 LNHDA, CDR2 SQIVND (reference sequence). The CDR3 protein is CASSKDRERPISGANVLTF. The DNA for the CDR3 is TGTGCCAGTAGTAAGGACAGGGAACGCCCCATCTCTGGGGCCAACGTCCTGACTTTC.

This clonotype was seen a few times. This chain connects TRBV18 to TRBJ2-1; TRBD1 matches at 7 bases. Germline V lookup: CDR1 KGHSH, CDR2 LQKENI. This CDR3 has 19 residues. V lost 8 bases, J lost 4 bases, and 23 bases stayed unmatched. CDR3 in DNA: TGTGCCAGCGCACACAGGGGCAGGGCCCATACTCGTGGGTACAATGAGCAGTTCTTC. Encoded protein: CASAHRGRAHTRGYNEQFF.

This clonotype was recorded at least ten times. V usage is TRBV7-9 and J usage is TRBJ2-1; TRBD2 matches 8 bases. The V gene's germline CDR1 is SEHNR and CDR2 FQNEAQ (reference sequence). The V gene end was trimmed by 5 bases and the J gene end by 5 bases; junction bases not matched to a gene: 8. The CDR3 contains 15 residues. The DNA of the CDR3 is TGTGCCAGCAGCCCCCGGGAGGGCAGAAACAATGAGCAGTTCTTC. This codes for CASSPREGRNNEQFF.

The chain joins TRBV5-8 to TRBJ2-5; 11 nucleotides agree with TRBD2. CDR3 length equals 20 residues. Germline CDR1 SGHTS, CDR2 YDEGEE. V lost 3 bases and J lost 1; bases outside the gene matches: 17. The CDR3 DNA reads TGTGCCAGCAGCTCGATACGGGGGGAGACTAGCGGGGTCTTCCAAGAGACCCAGTACTTC. It encodes CASSSIRGETSGVFQETQYF.